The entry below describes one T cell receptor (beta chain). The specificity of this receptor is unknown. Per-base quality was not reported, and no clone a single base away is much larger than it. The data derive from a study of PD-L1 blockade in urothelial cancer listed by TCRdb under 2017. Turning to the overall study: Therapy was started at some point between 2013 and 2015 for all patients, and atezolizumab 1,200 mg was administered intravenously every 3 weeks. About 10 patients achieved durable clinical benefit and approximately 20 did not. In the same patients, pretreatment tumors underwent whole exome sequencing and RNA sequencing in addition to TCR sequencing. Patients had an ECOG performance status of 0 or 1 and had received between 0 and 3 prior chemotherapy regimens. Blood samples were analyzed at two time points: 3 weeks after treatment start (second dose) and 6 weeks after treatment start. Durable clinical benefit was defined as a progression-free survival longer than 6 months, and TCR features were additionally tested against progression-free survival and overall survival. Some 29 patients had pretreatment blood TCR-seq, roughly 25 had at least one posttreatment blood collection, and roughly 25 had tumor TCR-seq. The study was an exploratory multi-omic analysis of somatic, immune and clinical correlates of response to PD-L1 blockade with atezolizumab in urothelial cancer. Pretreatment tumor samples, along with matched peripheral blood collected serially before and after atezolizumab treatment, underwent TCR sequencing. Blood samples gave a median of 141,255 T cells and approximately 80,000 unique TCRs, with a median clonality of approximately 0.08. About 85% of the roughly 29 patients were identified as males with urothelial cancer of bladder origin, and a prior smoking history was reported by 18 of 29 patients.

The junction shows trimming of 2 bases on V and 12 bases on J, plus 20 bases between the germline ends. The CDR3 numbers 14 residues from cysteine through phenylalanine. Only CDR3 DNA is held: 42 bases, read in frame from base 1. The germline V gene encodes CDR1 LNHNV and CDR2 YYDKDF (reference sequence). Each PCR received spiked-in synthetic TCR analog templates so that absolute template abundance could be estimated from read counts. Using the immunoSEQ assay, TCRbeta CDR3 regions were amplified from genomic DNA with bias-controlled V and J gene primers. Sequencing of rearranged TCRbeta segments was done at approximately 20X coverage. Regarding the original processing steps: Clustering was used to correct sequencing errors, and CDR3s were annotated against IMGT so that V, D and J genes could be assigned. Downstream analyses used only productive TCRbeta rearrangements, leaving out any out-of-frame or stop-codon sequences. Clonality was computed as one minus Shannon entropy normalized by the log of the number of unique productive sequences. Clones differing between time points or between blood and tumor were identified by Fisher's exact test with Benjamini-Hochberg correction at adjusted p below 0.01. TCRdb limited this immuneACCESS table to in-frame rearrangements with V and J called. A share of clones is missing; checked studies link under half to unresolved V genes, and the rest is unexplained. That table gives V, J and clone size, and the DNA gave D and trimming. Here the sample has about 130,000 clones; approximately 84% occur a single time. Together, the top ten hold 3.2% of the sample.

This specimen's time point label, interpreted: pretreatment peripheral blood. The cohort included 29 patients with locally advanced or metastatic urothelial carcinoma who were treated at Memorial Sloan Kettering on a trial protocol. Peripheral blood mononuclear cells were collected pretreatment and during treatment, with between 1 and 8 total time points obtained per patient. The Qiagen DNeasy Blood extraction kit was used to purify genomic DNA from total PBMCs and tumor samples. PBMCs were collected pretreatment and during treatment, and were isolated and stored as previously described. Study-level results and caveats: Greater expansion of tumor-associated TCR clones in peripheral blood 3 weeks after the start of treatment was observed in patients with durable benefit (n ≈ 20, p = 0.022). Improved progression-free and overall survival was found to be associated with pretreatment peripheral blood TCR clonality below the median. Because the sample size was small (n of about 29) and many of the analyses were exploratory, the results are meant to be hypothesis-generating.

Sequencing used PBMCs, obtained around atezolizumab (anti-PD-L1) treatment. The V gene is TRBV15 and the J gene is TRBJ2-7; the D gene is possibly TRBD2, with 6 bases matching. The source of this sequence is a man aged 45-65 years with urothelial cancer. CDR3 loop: CATSRILFDGRPYF. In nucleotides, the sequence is TGTGCCACCAGCAGAATCCTATTTGACGGGAGACCGTACTTC.